The 14 T cell receptor beta chains presented below share a single source sample, sequenced in a study of cytomegalovirus exposure and HLA in healthy donors. PCR involved 60 Vbeta and 13 Jbeta primers. Libraries were prepared by immunoSEQ multiplex PCR; TCRdb keeps only in-frame clonotypes and omits some of them. This table holds about 79,000 clones. Sequenced input: PBMCs. The receptors originated from a man aged 30-40 years in good health and CMV-seronegative.

The chain combines TRBV9 with TRBJ1-5; TRBD1 is a possible D gene (6 bases). In germline, CDR1 is SGDLS, CDR2 YYNGEE. V was clipped by 3 bases and J by 1 base, with 11 bases between them. This CDR3 comprises 15 residues. The CDR3 DNA reads TGTGCCAGCAGCGAACAGGGTCGCAGCAATCAGCCCCAGCATTTT. Protein product: CASSEQGRSNQPQHF.

The chain couples TRBV5-1 to TRBJ1-1; D remains unclear. The CDR3 totals 13 residues. Trimming stripped 0 bases from V and 4 bases from J, with 7 bases between. The V gene's germline CDR1 is SGHRS and CDR2 YFSETQ. This chain's CDR3 is CASSLARRTEAFF. The CDR3 DNA is TGCGCCAGCAGCTTGGCTAGACGCACTGAAGCTTTCTTT.

The chain uses TRBV10-3 and TRBJ1-2; tentative D call: TRBD1 (6 bases). The CDR3 runs to 12 residues. V lost 5 bases and J 7 bases, leaving 11 bases between the germline ends. Germline V gene lookup returns CDR1 ENHRY and CDR2 SYGVKD. CDR3 coding DNA: TGTGCCATCAGTTTGACAGGATCTGGCTACACCTTC. Its protein is CAISLTGSGYTF.

The chain carries TRBV28 and TRBJ1-2; the match to TRBD1 covers 7 bases. V lost 6 bases to trimming and J lost 8 bases; unmatched junction nucleotides: 6. The germline V gene has CDR1 MDHEN and CDR2 SYDVKM. The CDR3 length is 12 residues. Here the CDR3 DNA reads TGTGCCAGCAGCAGCGACAGGGAAGGCTACACCTTC. Protein: CASSSDREGYTF.

The chain joins TRBV19 to TRBJ2-7, with unresolved D. Germline V lookup: CDR1 LNHDA, CDR2 SQIVND (reference sequence). Trimming left V 1 base short and J 2 bases short, with 9 bases between. This CDR3 has 14 amino acids. The CDR3, as DNA: TGTGCCAGTAGTATAGTCTACCGCACCTACGAGCAGTACTTC. Translating gives CASSIVYRTYEQYF.

J is TRBJ1-1 and V is TRBV7-9; D perhaps matches TRBD1 (5 bases). V lost 2 bases, J lost 5 bases, and 12 bases lay in between. The CDR3 length is 14 residues. The germline CDR1 and CDR2 sequences are SEHNR and FQNEAQ (reference sequence). CDR3: CASSLYGGGTEAFF. The CDR3 nucleotides are TGTGCCAGCAGCTTATATGGGGGAGGGACTGAAGCTTTCTTT.

CDR3 sequence (DNA): TGTGCCAGCAGTTACGCCGAAGAGGGAGACGGGGAGCTGTTTTTT. Protein: CASSYAEEGDGELFF. The rearrangement uses TRBV6-5 and TRBJ2-2; tentative D call: TRBD2 (5 bases). The V end lost 2 bases, the J end lost 7 bases, and 14 bases lay between the germline ends. Germline V gene data show CDR1 as MNHEY and CDR2 as SVGAGI. CDR3 length: 15 amino acids.

CDR3 protein: CASSPTGYYGYTF. The CDR3 region has the DNA TGTGCCAGCAGCCCGACAGGGTACTATGGCTACACCTTC. The gene calls are TRBV9 and TRBJ1-2; 7 positions agree with TRBD1. The germline gives CDR1 SGDLS, CDR2 YYNGEE. Unmatched junction bases numbered 3, after V lost 4 bases and J lost 3 bases. This CDR3 spans 13 amino acids.

This rearrangement joins TRBV29-1 to TRBJ2-7; no clear D. Germline-derived CDR1 and CDR2 are SQVTM and ANQGSEA. Trimming removed 0 bases from V and 7 bases from J, with 16 bases in between. There are 14 residues in the CDR3. Here the CDR3 DNA reads TGCAGCGTTGAAGAGACAACTTCATCCCCGGAGCAGTACTTC. Protein: CSVEETTSSPEQYF.

This chain joins TRBV5-8 and TRBJ2-7; D is undetermined. This CDR3 has 12 amino acids. With 2 bases removed from V and 0 bases from J, the gap between germline ends came to 3 bases. In germline, CDR1 is SGHTS, CDR2 YDEGEE. The CDR3, as DNA: TGTGCCAGCAGCTTACACTCCTACGAGCAGTACTTC. This translates into CASSLHSYEQYF.

This chain uses TRBV18 with TRBJ1-6, with 8 bases identical to TRBD1. Germline-derived CDR1 and CDR2 are KGHSH and LQKENI. This CDR3 spans 15 amino acids. The V and J ends lost 1 base and 7 bases, in that order; junction bases with no gene match: 3. The CDR3 here is CASSPQGQGNSPLHF. CDR3 nucleotides: TGTGCCAGCTCACCACAAGGACAGGGAAATTCACCCCTCCACTTT.

The gene calls are TRBV28 and TRBJ1-5; D gene unclear. The CDR3 has 12 amino acids. From germline, CDR1 is MDHEN and CDR2 SYDVKM. V shed 3 bases and J shed 4 bases, with 4 bases lying between them. The CDR3 loop is CASSLQNQPQHF. The CDR3 nucleotides read TGTGCCAGCAGTTTGCAGAATCAGCCCCAGCATTTT.

J is TRBJ1-1 and V is TRBV5-4; D ambiguous. Trimming removed 3 bases from V and 1 base from J, with 7 bases in between. CDR1 SGHNT and CDR2 YYREEE come from the germline V gene (reference sequence). The CDR3 sequence is 13 residues long. The CDR3 is CASSYRQNTEAFF. The CDR3 region has the DNA TGTGCCAGCAGCTACCGACAGAACACTGAAGCTTTCTTT.

The chain carries TRBV5-1 and TRBJ2-7, with TRBD2 matching over 8 bases. Germline V CDR1 and CDR2: SGHRS, YFSETQ. J was trimmed by 4 bases and V by 0 bases; bases with no gene match: 18. The CDR3 spans 19 residues. DNA of the CDR3: TGCGCCAGCAGCTTGGATTGGGGACTAGAATCCACGCCCCGATACGAGCAGTACTTC. Protein sequence: CASSLDWGLESTPRYEQYF.